The 25 T cell receptor beta chains listed next were all sequenced from one sample in a study of CD8 T cells in ankylosing spondylitis (dated by TCRdb to 2015 to 2018). Points the paper makes about the study in general: Blood from ankylosing spondylitis patients appeared to be characterized by a TCR beta motif composed of under ten highly homologous amino acid variants.

The method behind the library was 5' RACE. Sequencer: Illumina HiSeq 2500. TCRdb reran the public reads through fastp at Q25 and MiXCR, keeping productive beta chains. Every entry covers one CDR3 protein and lists the most common genes and DNA from its rows. In all, the sample holds under 850,000 distinct CDR3 sequences, and under 20% of those were seen once. Around 19% of the sample lies in the top ten. Their recognized antigens are unknown. The sample was blood, either unsorted or a sorted T cell fraction (not recorded which). These TCRs come from a male donor with ankylosing spondylitis.

The V call is TRBV27, the J call TRBJ2-1, with D hard to call. The V gene lost 7 bases and the J gene lost 3 bases, with 13 bases spanning the gap. This CDR3 is built from 14 residues. Germline assignment: CDR1 MNHEY and CDR2 SMNVEV (reference sequence). CDR3 nucleotides: TGTGCCAGCACCATGGTAGGAGACTACAATGAGCAGTTCTTC. It yields the protein CASTMVGDYNEQFF.

This clonotype was observed a handful of times. The J gene is TRBJ1-1, the V gene TRBV25-1; 10 bases are a match to TRBD1. The CDR3 sequence is 16 residues long. Trimming cost V 2 bases and J 4 bases; bases outside gene matches: 7. Germline V CDR1 and CDR2: MGHDK, SYGVNS. The CDR3 coding sequence is TGTGCCAGCAGTGAAGGGGAGGGGACAGGGGCCACTGAAGCTTTCTTT. Amino acid sequence: CASSEGEGTGATEAFF. Complete variable domain (other parts from reference TRBV25-1 and TRBJ1-1): EADIYQTPRYLVIGTGKKITLECSQTMGHDKMYWYQQDPGMELHLIHYSYGVNSTEKGDLSSESTVSRIRTEHFPLTLESARPSHTSQYLCASSEGEGTGATEAFFGQGTRLTVV.

The V call is TRBV9, the J call TRBJ2-3; perhaps TRBD2 as D (6 bases). The germline V gene encodes CDR1 SGDLS and CDR2 YYNGEE. The germline V and J ends were trimmed by 3 bases and 7 bases, with 9 bases remaining between them. The CDR3 runs to 12 residues. The CDR3 nucleotides are TGTGCCAGCAGCGGGGACTCTTATACGCAGTATTTT. This encodes CASSGDSYTQYF.

The chain couples TRBV11-2 to TRBJ2-1, with 11 bases that match TRBD2. The CDR3 is made up of 14 amino acids. V lost 4 bases, J lost 7 bases, and 3 bases stayed unmatched. Germline loops: CDR1 SGHAT, CDR2 FQNNGV. The CDR3 bases are TGTGCCAGCAGCTCGGGACTAGCGGAGAATGAGCAGTTCTTC. Protein sequence: CASSSGLAENEQFF.

This rearrangement joins TRBV9 to TRBJ2-1; the match to TRBD2 covers 7 bases. V lost 0 bases to trimming and J lost 7 bases; unmatched junction nucleotides: 4. The length of the CDR3 is 14 residues. Germline loops: CDR1 SGDLS, CDR2 YYNGEE. This CDR3 is CASSVDLSGNEQFF. The CDR3 DNA is TGTGCCAGCAGCGTAGACCTTAGCGGGAATGAGCAGTTCTTC.

There are a few counts of this clonotype. This chain joins TRBV20-1 and TRBJ2-7; tentatively, D is TRBD1 (5 bases). The V gene lost 0 bases and the J gene lost 7 bases, with 16 bases spanning the gap. CDR1 is DFQATT and CDR2 is SNEGSKA in the germline V gene (reference sequence). The CDR3 is 14 residues long. This chain's CDR3 is CSARDPAGIQEQYF. The CDR3 bases are TGCAGTGCTAGAGACCCCGCAGGGATCCAGGAGCAGTACTTC.

In nucleotides, the CDR3 is TGTGCCAGCAAGGCGCGGGCACTACCTTACAATGAGCAGTTCTTC. Its protein is CASKARALPYNEQFF. The rearrangement uses TRBV28 and TRBJ2-1, with D tentatively TRBD2 (5 bases). The germline gives CDR1 MDHEN, CDR2 SYDVKM. The CDR3 has 15 residues. V gave up 7 bases and J gave up 4 bases, with 17 bases separating them.

V is TRBV7-9 and J is TRBJ2-2; 8 positions agree with TRBD2. This CDR3 spans 12 amino acids. Germline values: CDR1 SEHNR, CDR2 FQNEAQ (reference sequence). The J segment lost 4 bases and the V segment lost 8 bases, leaving 0 bases of the junction unmatched. The CDR3 region is CASAGGTGELFF. In DNA, the CDR3 is TGTGCCAGCGCGGGGGGCACCGGGGAGCTGTTTTTT.

This clonotype was seen a few times. The chain joins TRBV21-1 to TRBJ1-2. TRBV21-1 is a pseudogene. The CDR3 consists of 16 residues. CDR3: CASSKVGPGVPSGYTF. The CDR3 nucleotides are TGTGCCAGCAGCAAAGTCGGACCAGGAGTCCCTAGTGGCTACACCTTC.

This clonotype was picked up many times. This chain joins TRBV18 and TRBJ2-3; no firm D call. V dropped 8 bases and J dropped 6 bases, with 12 bases sitting between them. Germline V gene lookup returns CDR1 KGHSH and CDR2 LQKENI. This CDR3 spans 12 amino acids. CDR3 sequence (DNA): TGTGCCAGCACTTTCAACGGGGATACGCAGTATTTT. Residues: CASTFNGDTQYF.

This clonotype was found a few times. The chain joins TRBV12-3 or TRBV12-4 to TRBJ2-1; the match to TRBD2 covers 7 bases. With V trimmed by 6 bases and J by 6 bases, 11 bases remained unmatched. The CDR3 is 15 amino acids. CDR3 loop: CASSLQFGGGNEQFF. Here the CDR3 DNA reads TGTGCCAGCAGCCTCCAATTCGGCGGGGGCAATGAGCAGTTCTTC.

This clonotype was found a few times. V usage is TRBV5-1 and J usage is TRBJ2-2; D remains ambiguous. The CDR3 has 17 residues. Germline lookup yields CDR1 SGHRS and CDR2 YFSETQ. Deletions cut 0 bases from V and 5 bases from J, with 17 bases between. CDR3 bases: TGCGCCAGCAGCTTGGTAGTACTGTCCCCACAGACCGGGGAGCTGTTTTTT. This gives the protein CASSLVVLSPQTGELFF.

There are a few counts of this clonotype. The chain combines TRBV20-1 with TRBJ1-5; the D gene is possibly TRBD1 (5 bases). The CDR3 is 17 residues long. Trimming removed 0 bases from V and 2 bases from J, with 17 bases in between. Looked up from germline, CDR1 is DFQATT and CDR2 is SNEGSKA (reference sequence). CDR3 DNA: TGCAGTGCTAGAGATCGGGTCCGGGGGGGTCGCAATCAGCCCCAGCATTTT. As protein: CSARDRVRGGRNQPQHF.

This CDR3 reads CSATRDVGPYEQYF. DNA of the CDR3: TGCAGTGCTACCCGGGACGTCGGGCCCTACGAGCAGTACTTC. The gene calls are TRBV20-1 and TRBJ2-7, with D possibly being TRBD1 or TRBD2 (5 bases each). Trimming removed 4 bases from V and 2 bases from J, with 15 bases in between. The CDR3 covers 14 residues. From germline, CDR1 is DFQATT and CDR2 SNEGSKA (reference sequence).

This clonotype was detected a few times. The chain uses TRBV18 and TRBJ2-5; perhaps TRBD1 as D (5 bases). The V end lost 2 bases, the J end lost 5 bases, and 15 bases lay between the germline ends. The germline V gene has CDR1 KGHSH and CDR2 LQKENI. This CDR3 comprises 15 residues. The CDR3 DNA reads TGTGCCAGCTCACCAAGGAGACAAAAGGGGGAGACCCAGTACTTC. Encoded protein: CASSPRRQKGETQYF.

The V gene is TRBV5-1, the J gene TRBJ2-1, with TRBD1 identical over 9 bases. The CDR3 is made up of 16 amino acids. In germline, CDR1 is SGHRS, CDR2 YFSETQ. After removal of 4 bases from V and 4 bases from J, the junction contained 9 bases not matched to a gene. The CDR3 DNA reads TGCGCCAGCAGCGCGGTAACAGGGGGCATTTACAATGAGCAGTTCTTC. Its translation is CASSAVTGGIYNEQFF.

This clonotype has only a few counts. The chain carries TRBV27 and TRBJ2-2; weak D call: TRBD1 (6 bases). Trimming took off 5 bases at V and 8 bases at J, with 18 bases between the two ends. Germline V gene lookup returns CDR1 MNHEY and CDR2 SMNVEV (reference sequence). The CDR3 is made up of 15 amino acids. In DNA form, the CDR3 reads TGTGCCAGCAGTGCATCCCTCAGGGGTGGTGGGGAGCTGTTTTTT. It encodes CASSASLRGGGELFF.

V gene TRBV12-3 or TRBV12-4 combines with J gene TRBJ2-7; D uncertain. There are 14 residues in the CDR3. The V end lost 3 bases, the J end lost 4 bases, and 13 bases lay between the germline ends. The CDR3 sequence: CASSLKDLSYEQYF. Here the CDR3 DNA reads TGTGCCAGCAGTTTGAAAGACTTATCGTACGAGCAGTACTTC.

This clonotype came up a few times. The chain has TRBV27 and TRBJ2-1; possible D gene TRBD2, 9 bases. Trimming pared 5 bases from V and 4 bases from J, leaving 15 bases between. This CDR3 is built from 15 residues. Germline lookup yields CDR1 MNHEY and CDR2 SMNVEV (reference sequence). In DNA, the CDR3 is TGTGCCAGCAGTCAGGGGGCGGGGGGGTACAATGAGCAGTTCTTC. It codes for CASSQGAGGYNEQFF.

There are a few counts of this clonotype. The J gene is TRBJ2-2, the V gene TRBV5-1, with D possibly TRBD2 on 7 matching bases. CDR3 length: 19 amino acids. V dropped 0 bases and J dropped 3 bases, with 21 bases sitting between them. Germline lookup yields CDR1 SGHRS and CDR2 YFSETQ. The CDR3 protein is CASSLDMSGGRKDTGELFF. The DNA of the CDR3 is TGCGCCAGCAGCTTGGATATGTCCGGGGGGCGGAAAGACACCGGGGAGCTGTTTTTT.

This clonotype was seen at least ten times. The chain employs TRBV5-6 and TRBJ2-1; D perhaps matches TRBD2 (5 bases). The CDR3 is made up of 16 amino acids. Trimming shortened V by 4 bases and J by 2 bases, and 16 bases separated the two germline ends. Germline V CDR1 and CDR2: SGHDT, YYEEEE. The CDR3 region is CASSPGLAGAYNEQFF. CDR3 nucleotide sequence: TGTGCCAGCAGCCCTGGGCTAGCCGGGGCCTACAATGAGCAGTTCTTC.

The chain carries TRBV20-1 and TRBJ1-1; no firm D call. The ends were cut back, 1 base at V and 8 bases at J, with 8 bases in the middle. The CDR3 has 11 amino acids. CDR1 is DFQATT, CDR2 SNEGSKA, per germline (reference sequence). In DNA, the CDR3 is TGCAGTGCTAGAGTAAAGATAGAAGCTTTCTTT. It specifies CSARVKIEAFF.

This clonotype has a single count. V usage is TRBV6-1 and J usage is TRBJ2-7; 11 nucleotides match TRBD1. With 5 bases clipped from V and 3 bases from J, the junction kept 6 bases outside the gene matches. The CDR3 covers 15 residues. Germline V lookup: CDR1 MNHNS, CDR2 SASEGT. The CDR3 bases are TGTGCCAGCAGTCAGCCGGGACAGGGGGTCTACGAGCAGTACTTC. This sequence encodes CASSQPGQGVYEQYF.

This rearrangement joins TRBV7-3 to TRBJ1-2, with D possibly matching TRBD1 (6 bases). This CDR3 comprises 17 residues. The germline V and J ends were trimmed by 4 bases and 5 bases, with 23 bases remaining between them. The V gene's germline CDR1 is SGHTA and CDR2 FQGTGA. CDR3 sequence: CASSSDPTGGGSYGYTF. The CDR3 DNA reads as TGTGCCAGCAGCTCCGATCCTACCGGAGGGGGATCATATGGCTACACCTTC.

This clonotype was seen at least ten times. The chain links TRBV7-2 to TRBJ2-1; a possible D gene is TRBD2 (6 bases). The CDR3 contains 15 residues. Germline V lookup: CDR1 SGHTA, CDR2 FQGNSA. Trimming cost V 7 bases and J 1 base, with 14 bases left between them. DNA for the CDR3: TGTGCCAGCAACGAGCGGGTGGGGTCCTACAATGAGCAGTTCTTC. Amino acid sequence: CASNERVGSYNEQFF.